This T cell receptor beta chain derives from a study of OX40 agonist ivuxolimab in advanced cancers. Study details: Participants, approximately 81% male, averaged roughly 55 years of age, ranging from roughly 20 to 85. Antecedent anti-PD-1, anti-PD-L1 or anti-CTLA-4 therapy was permissible, with roughly 40% having received some.

Study conclusions and caveats: Average numbers of expanded clones were greater in CD8+ T cells than in CD4+. Within 6 weeks, CD4+ and CD8+ blood T cells expanded clonally at 0.1 to 3.0 mg/kg.

Regarding this clone: What it binds is unknown.

Clones were read by immunoSEQ multiplex PCR, and TCRdb kept only the in-frame ones, dropping some. The sample shows approximately 84,000 clones, 70% to 90% of them seen only once. The TCR sequence derives from an adult with an advanced solid tumor such as melanoma, head and neck, liver or kidney cancer. Here the sequenced sample was CD4+ or CD8+ T cells sorted from blood, taken in a trial of the OX40 agonist ivuxolimab.

The DNA of the CDR3 is TGCGCCAGCAGCTTGGTTACCGCCCTTGCTGGGGCCAACGTCCTGACTTTC. As protein: CASSLVTALAGANVLTF. The rearrangement uses TRBV5-1 and TRBJ2-6; D uncertain. The CDR3 runs 17 residues. Between the trimmed V and J ends, which lost 0 bases and 2 bases, there was a span of 12 bases. CDR1 is SGHRS, CDR2 YFSETQ, per germline.